The TCR beta chain described here comes from a study of blood T cell repertoires in COVID-19. Across the study: The United States, Italy and Spain provided the acute and convalescent COVID-19 samples. T cells, B-cell-depleted T cells, or PBMCs supplied cDNA or gDNA.

This clone was counted between two and nine times. CDR3 length equals 15 residues. Germline lookup yields CDR1 MNHEY and CDR2 SVGAGI. The V gene end was trimmed by 2 bases and the J gene end by 7 bases; junction bases not matched to a gene: 8. Authors' data handling: Estimated nucleated cell counts came from reference gene primer amplification. Produced via immunoSEQ multiplex PCR; TCRdb's table is partial and in-frame only. Clone size and V and J calls were adopted from that table, with D and trimming inferred from the DNA. The sample contains 250,000 to 300,000 clones, roughly 89% of which appear only once.

The rearrangement links TRBV6-5 to TRBJ1-1; TRBD1 matches 9 bases. The receptor was isolated from a man aged 45-65 years with acute or convalescent COVID-19. The sample taken for sequencing was peripheral blood. The CDR3 DNA reads TGTGCCAGCAGTTACGTCCCCGGGACAGGGAATGAAGCTTTCTTT. The encoded protein is CASSYVPGTGNEAFF.